The following is a T cell receptor (beta chain) sequence with its context. Per the authors' pipeline: Reference gene primer amplification yielded estimated nucleated cell counts. Here immunoSEQ multiplex PCR was the method, and the copy in TCRdb shows in-frame clones only, minus some. D and trimming were read from the DNA, whereas the V and J calls and clone size are those reported in that table. In the table there are under 150,000 clones, about 88% of which are singletons. This sample stems from a study of blood T cell repertoires in COVID-19. Background on the study: Both acute and convalescent COVID-19 samples were obtained from the United States, Italy and Spain.

V was clipped by 7 bases and J by 0 bases; unmatched bases: 1. CDR1 is ENHRY and CDR2 is SYGVKD in the germline V gene. The CDR3 length is 13 residues. Sequenced input: peripheral blood. This sequence originates from a woman between 65 and 79 years old who had recovered from COVID-19. This chain joins TRBV10-3 and TRBJ2-3, with 7 nucleotides matching TRBD1. The CDR3 sequence: CAITRGSTDTQYF. CDR3 bases: TGTGCCATCACCAGGGGGAGCACAGATACGCAGTATTTT.